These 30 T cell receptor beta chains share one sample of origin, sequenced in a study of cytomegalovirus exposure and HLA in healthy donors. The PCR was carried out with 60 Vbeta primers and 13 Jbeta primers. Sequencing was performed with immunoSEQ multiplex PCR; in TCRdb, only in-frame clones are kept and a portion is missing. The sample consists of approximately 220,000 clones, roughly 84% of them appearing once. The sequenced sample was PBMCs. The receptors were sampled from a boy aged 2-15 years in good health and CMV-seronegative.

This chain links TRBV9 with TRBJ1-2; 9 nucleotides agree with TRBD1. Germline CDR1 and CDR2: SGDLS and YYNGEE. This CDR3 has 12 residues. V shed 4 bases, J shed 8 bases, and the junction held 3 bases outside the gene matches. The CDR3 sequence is CASSKDRGGYTF. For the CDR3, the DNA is TGTGCCAGCAGCAAAGACAGGGGGGGCTACACCTTC.

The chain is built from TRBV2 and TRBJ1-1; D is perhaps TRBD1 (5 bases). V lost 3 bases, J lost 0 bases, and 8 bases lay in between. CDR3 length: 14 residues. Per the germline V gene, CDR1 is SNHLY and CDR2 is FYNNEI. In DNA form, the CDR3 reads TGTGCCAGCAGTGAGCCAGGGTTGAACACTGAAGCTTTCTTT. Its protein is CASSEPGLNTEAFF.

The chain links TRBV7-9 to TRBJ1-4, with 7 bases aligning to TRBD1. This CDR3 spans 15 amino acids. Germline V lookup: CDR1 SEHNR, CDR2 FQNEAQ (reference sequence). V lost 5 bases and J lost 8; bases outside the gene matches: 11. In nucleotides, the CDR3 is TGTGCCAGCAGCCCCGGGACAGTTCAGGGAGAAAAACTGTTTTTT. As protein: CASSPGTVQGEKLFF.

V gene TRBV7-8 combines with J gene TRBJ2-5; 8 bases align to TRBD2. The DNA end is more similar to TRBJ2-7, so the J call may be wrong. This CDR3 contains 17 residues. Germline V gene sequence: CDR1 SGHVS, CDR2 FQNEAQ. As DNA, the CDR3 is TGTGCCAGCAGCTTAAGTTTCCCGGGAGGGCTCCCCGACGAGCAGTACTTC. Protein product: CASSLSFPGGLPDEQYF.

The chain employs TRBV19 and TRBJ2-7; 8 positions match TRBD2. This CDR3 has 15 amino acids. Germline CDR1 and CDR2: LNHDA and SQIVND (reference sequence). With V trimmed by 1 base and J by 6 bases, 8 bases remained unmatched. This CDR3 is CASSIAGGTRREQYF. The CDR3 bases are TGTGCCAGTAGTATAGCGGGCGGGACTAGGCGCGAGCAGTACTTC.

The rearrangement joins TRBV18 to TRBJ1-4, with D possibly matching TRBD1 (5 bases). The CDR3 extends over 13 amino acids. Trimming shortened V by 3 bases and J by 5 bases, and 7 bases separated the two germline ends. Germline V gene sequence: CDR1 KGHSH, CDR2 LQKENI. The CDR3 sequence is CASSPGQNEKLFF. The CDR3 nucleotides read TGTGCCAGCTCACCGGGGCAGAATGAAAAACTGTTTTTT.

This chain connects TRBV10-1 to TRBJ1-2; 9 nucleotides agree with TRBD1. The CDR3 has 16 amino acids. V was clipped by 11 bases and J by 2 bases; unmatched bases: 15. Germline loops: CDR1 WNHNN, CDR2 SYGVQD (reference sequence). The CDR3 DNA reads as TGCGCCTGGGGAGGCGACAGGGGGTCCTGCAACTATGGCTACACCTTC. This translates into CAWGGDRGSCNYGYTF.

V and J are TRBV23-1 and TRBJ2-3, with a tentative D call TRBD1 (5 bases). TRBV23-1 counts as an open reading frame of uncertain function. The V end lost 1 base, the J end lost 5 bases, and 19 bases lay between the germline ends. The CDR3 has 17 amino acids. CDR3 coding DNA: TGCGCCAGCAGTCAATGCGCCCGCCAGGGCCCCCGAGATACGCAGTATTTT. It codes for CASSQCARQGPRDTQYF.

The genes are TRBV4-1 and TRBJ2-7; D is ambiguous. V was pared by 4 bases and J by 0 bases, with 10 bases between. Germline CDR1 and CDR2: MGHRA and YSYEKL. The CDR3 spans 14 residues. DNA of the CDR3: TGCGCCAGCAGCCCCTCCCCGAGCTCCTACGAGCAGTACTTC. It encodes CASSPSPSSYEQYF.

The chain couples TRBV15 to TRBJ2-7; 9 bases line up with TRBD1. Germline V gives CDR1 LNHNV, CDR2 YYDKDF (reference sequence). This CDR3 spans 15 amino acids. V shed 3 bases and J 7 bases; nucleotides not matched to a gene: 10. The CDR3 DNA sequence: TGTGCCACCAGCAGCCGACAGGGGGGCGCAGAGGAGCAGTACTTC. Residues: CATSSRQGGAEEQYF.

CDR3 in amino acids: CASSLGPGQGAPYEQYF. The CDR3 DNA reads as TGTGCCAGCAGCTTAGGCCCGGGACAGGGGGCCCCCTACGAGCAGTACTTC. This sequence joins TRBV11-2 and TRBJ2-7, with 12 bases aligning to TRBD1. The CDR3 is 17 amino acids. Germline CDR1 SGHAT, CDR2 FQNNGV. Trimming removed 1 base from V and 2 bases from J; junction bases left unmatched: 6.

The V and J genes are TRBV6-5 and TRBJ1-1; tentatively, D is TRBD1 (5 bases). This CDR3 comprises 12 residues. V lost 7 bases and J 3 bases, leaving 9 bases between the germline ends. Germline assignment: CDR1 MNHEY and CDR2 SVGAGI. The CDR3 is CASTGGYTEAFF. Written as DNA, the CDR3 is TGTGCCAGCACCGGGGGATACACTGAAGCTTTCTTT.

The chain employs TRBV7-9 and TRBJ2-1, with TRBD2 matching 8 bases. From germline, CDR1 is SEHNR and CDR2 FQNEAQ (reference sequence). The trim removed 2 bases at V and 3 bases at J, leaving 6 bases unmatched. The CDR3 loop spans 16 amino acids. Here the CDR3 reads CASSLTAGVYYNEQFF. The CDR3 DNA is TGTGCCAGCAGCTTAACAGCGGGAGTTTACTACAATGAGCAGTTCTTC.

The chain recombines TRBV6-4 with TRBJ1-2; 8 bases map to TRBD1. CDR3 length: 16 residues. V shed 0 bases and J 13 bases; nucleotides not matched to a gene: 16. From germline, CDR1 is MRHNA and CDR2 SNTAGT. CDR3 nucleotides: TGTGCCAGCAGTGACTCGCCAAATCCGGGACAGGCAATTTTCACCTTC. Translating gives CASSDSPNPGQAIFTF.

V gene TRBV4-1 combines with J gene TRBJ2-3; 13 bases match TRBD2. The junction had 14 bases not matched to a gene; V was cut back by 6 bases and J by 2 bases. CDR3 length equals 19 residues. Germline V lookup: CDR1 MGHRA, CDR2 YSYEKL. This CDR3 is CASRWTSGGTKGFTDTQYF. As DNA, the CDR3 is TGCGCCAGCAGATGGACTAGCGGGGGCACTAAGGGATTCACAGATACGCAGTATTTT.

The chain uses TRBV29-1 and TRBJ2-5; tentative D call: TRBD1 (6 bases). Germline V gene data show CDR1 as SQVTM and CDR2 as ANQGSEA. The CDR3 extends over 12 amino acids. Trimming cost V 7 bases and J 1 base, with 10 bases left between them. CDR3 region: CSGRTVQETQYF. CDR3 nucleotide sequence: TGCAGCGGACGGACAGTCCAAGAGACCCAGTACTTC.

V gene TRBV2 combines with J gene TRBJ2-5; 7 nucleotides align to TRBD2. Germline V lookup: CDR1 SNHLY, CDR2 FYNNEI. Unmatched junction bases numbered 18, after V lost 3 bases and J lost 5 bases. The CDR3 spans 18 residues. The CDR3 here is CASSEGDPWDGGWETQYF. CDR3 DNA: TGTGCCAGCAGTGAGGGGGACCCCTGGGACGGGGGGTGGGAGACCCAGTACTTC.

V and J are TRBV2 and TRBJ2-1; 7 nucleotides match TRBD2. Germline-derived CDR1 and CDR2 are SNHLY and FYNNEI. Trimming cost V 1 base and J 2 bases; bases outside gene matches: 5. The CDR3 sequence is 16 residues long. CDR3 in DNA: TGTGCCAGCAGTGAAGGGCTAGCGGAGCCCTACAATGAGCAGTTCTTC. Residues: CASSEGLAEPYNEQFF.

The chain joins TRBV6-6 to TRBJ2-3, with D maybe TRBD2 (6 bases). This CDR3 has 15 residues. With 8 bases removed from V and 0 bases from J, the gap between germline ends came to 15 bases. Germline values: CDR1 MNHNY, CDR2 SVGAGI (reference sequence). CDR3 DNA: TGTGCCAGCCGAACTAGCCCGATCAGCACAGATACGCAGTATTTT. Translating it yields CASRTSPISTDTQYF.

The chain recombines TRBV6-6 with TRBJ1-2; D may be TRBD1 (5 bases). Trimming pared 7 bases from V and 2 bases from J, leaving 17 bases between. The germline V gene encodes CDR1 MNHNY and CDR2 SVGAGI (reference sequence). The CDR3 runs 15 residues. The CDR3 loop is CASNFDGDSNYGYTF. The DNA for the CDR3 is TGTGCCAGCAACTTCGACGGTGACAGCAACTATGGCTACACCTTC.

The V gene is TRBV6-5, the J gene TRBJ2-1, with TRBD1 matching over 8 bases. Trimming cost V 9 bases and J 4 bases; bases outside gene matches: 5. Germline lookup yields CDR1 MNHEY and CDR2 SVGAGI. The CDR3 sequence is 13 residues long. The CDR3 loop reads CASQGARYNEQFF. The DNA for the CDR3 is TGTGCCAGTCAGGGGGCGAGATACAATGAGCAGTTCTTC.

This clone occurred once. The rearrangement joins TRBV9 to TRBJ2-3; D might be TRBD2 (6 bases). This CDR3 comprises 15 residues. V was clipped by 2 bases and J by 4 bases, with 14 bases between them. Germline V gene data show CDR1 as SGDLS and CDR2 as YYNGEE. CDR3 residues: CASSVSGAWADTQYF. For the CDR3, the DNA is TGTGCCAGCAGCGTGTCGGGAGCTTGGGCAGATACGCAGTATTTT.

CDR3 coding DNA: TGTGCCAGCAGCTTAAGCCAGGGGGACAGAAATGAGCAGTTCTTC. Translated: CASSLSQGDRNEQFF. The rearrangement joins TRBV7-3 to TRBJ2-1, with TRBD1 identical over 7 bases. The V gene's germline CDR1 is SGHTA and CDR2 FQGTGA. Germline trimming cut 1 base from V and 7 bases from J; bases unmatched to any gene: 7. The CDR3 has 15 amino acids.

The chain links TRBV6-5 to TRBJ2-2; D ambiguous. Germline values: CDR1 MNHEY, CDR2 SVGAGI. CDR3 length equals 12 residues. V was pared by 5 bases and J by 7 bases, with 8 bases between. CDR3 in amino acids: CASSQNGGELFF. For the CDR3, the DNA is TGTGCCAGCAGTCAGAATGGCGGGGAGCTGTTTTTT.

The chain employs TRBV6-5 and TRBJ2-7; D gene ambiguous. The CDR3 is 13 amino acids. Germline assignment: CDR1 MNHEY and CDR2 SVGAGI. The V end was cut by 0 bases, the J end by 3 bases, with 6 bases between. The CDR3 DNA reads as TGTGCCAGCAGTTACTCCAGGTTCTACGAGCAGTACTTC. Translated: CASSYSRFYEQYF.

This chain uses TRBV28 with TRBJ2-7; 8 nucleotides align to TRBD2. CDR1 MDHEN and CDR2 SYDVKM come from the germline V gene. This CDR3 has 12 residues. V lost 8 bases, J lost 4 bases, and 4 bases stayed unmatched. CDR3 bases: TGTGCCAGCGGGGCGGGGGGTTACGAGCAGTACTTC. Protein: CASGAGGYEQYF.

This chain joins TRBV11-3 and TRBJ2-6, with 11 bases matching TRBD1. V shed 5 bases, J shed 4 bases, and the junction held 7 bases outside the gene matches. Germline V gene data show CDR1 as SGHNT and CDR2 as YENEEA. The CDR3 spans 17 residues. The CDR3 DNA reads TGTGCCAGCAGCGCCAGGACAGGGGGCGACGGGGCCAACGTCCTGACTTTC. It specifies CASSARTGGDGANVLTF.

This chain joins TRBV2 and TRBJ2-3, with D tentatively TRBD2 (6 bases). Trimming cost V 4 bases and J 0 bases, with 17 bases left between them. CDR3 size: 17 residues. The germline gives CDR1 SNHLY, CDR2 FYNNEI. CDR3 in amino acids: CASSGLGGETSTDTQYF. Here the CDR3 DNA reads TGTGCCAGCAGTGGACTAGGCGGGGAAACTAGCACAGATACGCAGTATTTT.

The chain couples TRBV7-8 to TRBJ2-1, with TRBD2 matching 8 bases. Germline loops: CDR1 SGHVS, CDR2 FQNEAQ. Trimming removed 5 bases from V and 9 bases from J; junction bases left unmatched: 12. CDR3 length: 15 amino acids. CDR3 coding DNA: TGTGCCAGCAGCCTGTTAGCGGGGAGTGGGGGTGAGCAGTTCTTC. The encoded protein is CASSLLAGSGGEQFF.

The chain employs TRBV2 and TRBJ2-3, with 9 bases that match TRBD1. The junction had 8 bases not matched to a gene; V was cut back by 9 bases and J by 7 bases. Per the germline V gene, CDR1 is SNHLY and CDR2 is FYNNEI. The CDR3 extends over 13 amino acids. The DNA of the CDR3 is TGTGCCAGTCTGGGACAGGGTGTAAATACGCAGTATTTT. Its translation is CASLGQGVNTQYF.